This T cell receptor (beta chain) came from a study of shared clonotypes between healthy human individuals. General study results and limits: Among four donors, around 5% of naive CD4 clonotypes were found in common.

About this clone: Its antigen remains unknown.

CD8 cells classed as naive were CD45RO-negative and positively selected for CCR7, excluding terminally differentiated effector memory CD45RA+ cells. Healthy HIV-negative adults with no recent acute infections or vaccinations were recruited as donors. Original data processing: Junction-only immunoSEQ data arrived without quality scores, meaning filtering differed. Generated by immunoSEQ multiplex PCR, the TCRdb table keeps only in-frame clones and is missing some. V, J and clone size were drawn from that table, and D and trimming were deduced from the DNA. The table includes millions of clones, about 94% detected once. The J segment lost 6 bases and the V segment lost 3 bases, leaving 9 bases of the junction unmatched. Germline values: CDR1 GTSNPN, CDR2 SVGIG (reference sequence). The CDR3 length is 14 residues.

The sequence came from a man younger than 30 in good health. The chain recombines TRBV30 with TRBJ2-3; 7 bases agree with TRBD1. The sample comprised naive CD8+ T cells sorted from blood. The CDR3 coding sequence is TGTGCCTGGAGGGCAGGGGGAACGATCGATACGCAGTATTTT. Protein: CAWRAGGTIDTQYF.